This T cell receptor (beta chain) was observed in a study of blood T cell repertoires in COVID-19. The overall study: Some COVID-19 samples were acute and others convalescent; all came from the United States, Italy and Spain. The cDNA or gDNA used as material had been derived from T cells, B-cell-depleted T cells, or PBMCs.

Seattle cases were enrolled at active infection and followed longitudinally. The CDR3 loop spans 15 amino acids. V gave up 0 bases and J gave up 7 bases; unmatched junction bases: 1. Germline CDR1 reads MRHNA; CDR2 reads SNTAGT. This clone was picked up a small number of times. In the study's own analysis: Cell counts per sample came from amplifying reference gene primers. The table came from immunoSEQ multiplex PCR; TCRdb's copy has only in-frame clones and leaves some out. That table is the source of V, J and clone size, and D and trimming were worked out from the DNA. The table lists about 210,000 clones, almost 85% of them singletons.

Sequencing was performed on peripheral blood. The V call is TRBV6-4, the J call TRBJ1-6; 9 bases are shared with TRBD1. The TCR was taken from a woman aged 65 to 85 with COVID-19, enrolled during active disease. The CDR3 loop is CASSDSGQGNSPLHF. CDR3 DNA sequence: TGTGCCAGCAGTGACTCGGGACAGGGAAATTCACCCCTCCACTTT.